The sequence of this T cell receptor beta chain was determined in a study of blood T cell repertoires in COVID-19. Study as a whole: COVID-19 samples collected from the United States, Italy and Spain covered acute and convalescent phases. PBMCs, B-cell-depleted T cells, or T cells provided the cDNA or gDNA that made up the material.

The length of the CDR3 is 14 residues. With 6 bases removed from V and 4 bases from J, the gap between germline ends came to 13 bases. CDR1 and CDR2 (germline): MDHEN, SYDVKM. In the original processing: The assay estimated nucleated cells by amplifying reference gene primers. Here immunoSEQ multiplex PCR was the method, and the copy in TCRdb shows in-frame clones only, minus some. For V, J and clone size, that table is used; D and trimming come from the DNA. The table has around 98,000 clones, about 80% seen once. The receptor was derived from a man between 70 and 80 years old with acute or convalescent COVID-19. The material sequenced was peripheral blood. J is TRBJ1-3 and V is TRBV28, with D possibly matching TRBD1 (5 bases). For the CDR3, the DNA is TGTGCCAGCAGCAGGGCCTCTCTAGGAAACACCATATATTTT. This translates into CASSRASLGNTIYF.